This entry lists 6 T cell receptor beta chains sequenced from one sample in a study of cytomegalovirus exposure and HLA in healthy donors. Generated by immunoSEQ multiplex PCR, the TCRdb table keeps only in-frame clones and is missing some. The table shows 250,000 to 350,000 clones, with 75% to 90% occurring only once. Sequencing was carried out using PBMCs. The origin of the receptors is a woman in her twenties or thirties in good health and CMV-seropositive.

The rearrangement joins TRBV5-6 to TRBJ2-5; TRBD2 agrees at 10 bases. This CDR3 spans 19 amino acids. Germline lookup yields CDR1 SGHDT and CDR2 YYEEEE. V lost 1 base to trimming and J lost 2 bases; unmatched junction nucleotides: 14. CDR3 DNA: TGTGCCAGCAGCTTGAGTGGCGTCCTAGCGGGGGTTGTACAAGAGACCCAGTACTTC. Protein product: CASSLSGVLAGVVQETQYF.

The chain employs TRBV6-1 and TRBJ2-7; 8 positions match TRBD2. CDR3 size: 15 residues. The germline V gene has CDR1 MNHNS and CDR2 SASEGT. With V trimmed by 8 bases and J by 0 bases, 9 bases remained unmatched. This CDR3 reads CASSGGDEGSYEQYF. The CDR3 DNA sequence: TGTGCCAGCTCCGGGGGGGACGAGGGCTCCTACGAGCAGTACTTC.

The chain recombines TRBV7-9 with TRBJ2-1, with D unresolved. The CDR3 has 14 amino acids. Germline V gene sequence: CDR1 SEHNR, CDR2 FQNEAQ (reference sequence). V lost 11 bases, J lost 0 bases, and 14 bases lay in between. CDR3 sequence (DNA): TGTGCCGCGAGAGACCCGAGCTCCTACAATGAGCAGTTCTTC. Encoded protein: CAARDPSSYNEQFF.

This clone was detected once. The CDR3 nucleotides are TGCGCCAGCACCCATAAAGGACAGGGGGCTACTGAAGCTTTCTTT. This codes for CASTHKGQGATEAFF. The chain employs TRBV23-1 and TRBJ1-1, with TRBD1 matching 11 bases. TRBV23-1 is given ORF status, its function remaining uncertain. This CDR3 contains 15 residues. Unmatched junction bases numbered 9, after V lost 7 bases and J lost 5 bases.

This chain joins TRBV14 and TRBJ2-7, with D unresolved. Germline V gene data show CDR1 as SGHDN and CDR2 as FVKESK. The CDR3 length is 13 residues. Trimming took 4 bases from V and 2 from J, leaving 9 bases between them. The CDR3 reads CASSPRWTYEQYF. CDR3 DNA: TGTGCCAGCAGCCCCCGGTGGACCTACGAGCAGTACTTC.

The chain uses TRBV7-2 and TRBJ2-7, with 11 bases identical to TRBD2. Germline CDR1 SGHTA, CDR2 FQGNSA. V was clipped by 5 bases and J by 3 bases; unmatched bases: 0. CDR3 length equals 13 residues. CDR3 in DNA: TGTGCCAGCAGCACTAGCGGGGGCTACGAGCAGTACTTC. Its protein product is CASSTSGGYEQYF. Drawing the rest from reference TRBV7-2 and TRBJ2-7, the complete variable domain is GAGVSQSPSNKVTEKGKDVELRCDPISGHTALYWYRQSLGQGLEFLIYFQGNSAPDKSGLPSDRFSAERTGGSVSTLTIQRTQQEDSAVYLCASSTSGGYEQYFGPGTRLTVT.